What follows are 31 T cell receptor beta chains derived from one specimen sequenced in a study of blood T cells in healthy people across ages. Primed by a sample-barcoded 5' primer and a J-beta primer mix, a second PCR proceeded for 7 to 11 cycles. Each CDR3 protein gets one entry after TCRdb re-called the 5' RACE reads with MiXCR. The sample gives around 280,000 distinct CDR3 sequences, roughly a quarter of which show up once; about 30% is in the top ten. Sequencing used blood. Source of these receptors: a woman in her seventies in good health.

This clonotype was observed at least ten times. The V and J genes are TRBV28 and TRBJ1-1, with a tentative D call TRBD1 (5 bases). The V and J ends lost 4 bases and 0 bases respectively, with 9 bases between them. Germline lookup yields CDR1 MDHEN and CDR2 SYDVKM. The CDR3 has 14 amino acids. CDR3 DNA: TGTGCCAGCAGTTCAGGGCCCATGAACACTGAAGCTTTCTTT. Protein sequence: CASSSGPMNTEAFF.

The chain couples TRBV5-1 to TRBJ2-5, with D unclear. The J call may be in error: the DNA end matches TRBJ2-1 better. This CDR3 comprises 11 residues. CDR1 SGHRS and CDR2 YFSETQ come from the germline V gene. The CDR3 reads CANNLGDEQFF. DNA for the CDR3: TGCGCCAACAACCTGGGCGATGAGCAGTTCTTC.

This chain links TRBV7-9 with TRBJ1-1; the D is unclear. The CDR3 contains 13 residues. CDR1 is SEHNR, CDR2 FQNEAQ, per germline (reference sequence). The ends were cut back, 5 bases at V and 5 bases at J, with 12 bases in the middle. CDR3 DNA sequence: TGTGCCAGCAGCCCCCAAAGGGAAACTGAAGCTTTCTTT. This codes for CASSPQRETEAFF.

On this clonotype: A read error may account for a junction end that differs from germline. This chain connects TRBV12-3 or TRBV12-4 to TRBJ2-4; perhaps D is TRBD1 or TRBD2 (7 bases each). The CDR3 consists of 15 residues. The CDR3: CASSPGGGAQNIQYF. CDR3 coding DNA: TGTGCCAGCAGTCCAGGGGGGGGAGCCCAAAACATTCAGTACTTC.

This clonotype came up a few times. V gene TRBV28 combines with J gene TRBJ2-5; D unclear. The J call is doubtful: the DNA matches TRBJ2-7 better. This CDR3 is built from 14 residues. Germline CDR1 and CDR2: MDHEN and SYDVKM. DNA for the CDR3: TGTGCCAGCAGTTTACGTGTAGGCGCCTACGAGCAGTACTTC. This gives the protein CASSLRVGAYEQYF.

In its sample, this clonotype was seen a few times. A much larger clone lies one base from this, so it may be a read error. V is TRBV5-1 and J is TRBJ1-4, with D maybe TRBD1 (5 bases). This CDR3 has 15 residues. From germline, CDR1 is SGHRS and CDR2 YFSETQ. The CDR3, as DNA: TGCGCCGGCAGCTTGGGAGGGGCAACTAATGAAAAACTGTTTTTT. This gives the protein CAGSLGGATNEKLFF. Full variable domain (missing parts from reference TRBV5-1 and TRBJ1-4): KAGVTQTPRYLIKTRGQQVTLSCSPISGHRSVSWYQQTPGQGLQFLFEYFSETQRNKGNFPGRFSGRQFSNSRSEMNVSTLELGDSALYLCAGSLGGATNEKLFFGSGTQLSVL.

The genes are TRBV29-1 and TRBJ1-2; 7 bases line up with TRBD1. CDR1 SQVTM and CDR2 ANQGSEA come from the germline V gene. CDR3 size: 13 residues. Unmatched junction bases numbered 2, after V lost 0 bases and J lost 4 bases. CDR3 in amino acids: CSVEEDRTYGYTF. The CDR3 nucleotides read TGCAGCGTTGAAGAGGACAGGACCTATGGCTACACCTTC.

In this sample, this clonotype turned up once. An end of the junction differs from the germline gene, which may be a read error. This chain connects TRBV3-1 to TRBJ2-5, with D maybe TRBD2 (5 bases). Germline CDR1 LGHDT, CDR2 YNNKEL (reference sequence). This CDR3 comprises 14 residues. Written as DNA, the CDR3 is TGTGCCAGCAGCCAAGATAGGCGCGGGTCCGAAGAGTCATTC. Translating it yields CASSQDRRGSEESF.

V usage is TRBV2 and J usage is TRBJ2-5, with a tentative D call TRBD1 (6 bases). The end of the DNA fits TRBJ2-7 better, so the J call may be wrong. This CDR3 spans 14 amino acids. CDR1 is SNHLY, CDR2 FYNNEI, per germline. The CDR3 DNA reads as TGTGCCAGCAAACAGGGAATTGGTTACTACGAGCAGTACTTC. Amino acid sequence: CASKQGIGYYEQYF.

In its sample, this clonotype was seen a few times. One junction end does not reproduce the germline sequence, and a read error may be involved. CDR3 residues: CVTQDSPNQPQHF. The DNA for the CDR3 is TGTGTCACCCAGGACAGTCCCAATCAGCCCCAGCATTTT. The chain uses TRBV24-1 and TRBJ1-5; maybe TRBD1 (6 bases). CDR3 length: 13 residues. CDR1 is KGHDR and CDR2 is SFDVKD in the germline V gene.

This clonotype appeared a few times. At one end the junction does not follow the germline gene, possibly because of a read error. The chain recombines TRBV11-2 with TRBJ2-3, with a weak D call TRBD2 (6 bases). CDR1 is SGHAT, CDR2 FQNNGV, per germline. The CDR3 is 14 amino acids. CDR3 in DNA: TGTGCCAGCAGCTTAGCGGGAGCAAAAGATACGCGGTATTTT. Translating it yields CASSLAGAKDTRYF.

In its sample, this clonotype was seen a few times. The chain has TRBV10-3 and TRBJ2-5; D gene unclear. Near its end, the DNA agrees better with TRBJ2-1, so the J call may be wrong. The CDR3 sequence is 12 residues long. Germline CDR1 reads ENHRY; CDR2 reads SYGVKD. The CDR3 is CAISESTYEQFF. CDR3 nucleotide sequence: TGTGCCATCAGTGAGTCCACGTATGAGCAGTTCTTC.

The CDR3 loop is CASSVGHGTGHEKLFF. The CDR3 region has the DNA TGTGCCAGCAGCGTAGGGCACGGGACAGGGCATGAAAAACTGTTTTTT. The V gene is TRBV9, the J gene TRBJ1-4; TRBD1 matches 9 bases. In germline, CDR1 is SGDLS, CDR2 YYNGEE. The trim removed 0 bases at V and 6 bases at J, leaving 6 bases unmatched. The length of the CDR3 is 16 residues.

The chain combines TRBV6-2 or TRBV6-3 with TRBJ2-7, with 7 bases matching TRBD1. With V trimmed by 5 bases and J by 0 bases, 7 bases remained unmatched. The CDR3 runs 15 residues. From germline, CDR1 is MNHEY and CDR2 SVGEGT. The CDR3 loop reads CASSRAGTASYEQYF. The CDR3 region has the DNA TGTGCCAGCAGTAGAGCCGGGACAGCCTCCTACGAGCAGTACTTC.

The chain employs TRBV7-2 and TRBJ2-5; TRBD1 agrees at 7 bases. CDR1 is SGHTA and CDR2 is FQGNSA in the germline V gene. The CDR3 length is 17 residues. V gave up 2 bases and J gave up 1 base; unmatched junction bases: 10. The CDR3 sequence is CASSLIPGTATQETQYF. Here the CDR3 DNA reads TGTGCCAGCAGCTTAATCCCTGGGACAGCGACCCAAGAGACCCAGTACTTC.

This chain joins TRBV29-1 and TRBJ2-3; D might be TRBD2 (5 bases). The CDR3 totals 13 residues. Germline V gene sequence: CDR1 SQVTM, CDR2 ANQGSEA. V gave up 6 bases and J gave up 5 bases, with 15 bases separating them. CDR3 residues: CSVGAEMGDTQYF. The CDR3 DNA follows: TGCAGCGTGGGAGCGGAAATGGGAGATACGCAGTATTTT.

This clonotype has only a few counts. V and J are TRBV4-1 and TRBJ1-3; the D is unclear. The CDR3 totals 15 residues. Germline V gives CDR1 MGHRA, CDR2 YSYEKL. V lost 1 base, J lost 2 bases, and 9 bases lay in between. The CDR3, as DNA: TGCGCCAGCAGCCAAGGAGGACCGGCTGGAAACACCATATATTTT. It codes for CASSQGGPAGNTIYF.

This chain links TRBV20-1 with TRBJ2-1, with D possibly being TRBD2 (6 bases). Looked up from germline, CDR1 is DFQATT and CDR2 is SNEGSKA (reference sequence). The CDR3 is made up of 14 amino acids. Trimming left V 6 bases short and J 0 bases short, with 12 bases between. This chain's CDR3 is CSAQEGSSYNEQFF. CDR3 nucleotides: TGCAGTGCCCAGGAGGGGAGCTCCTACAATGAGCAGTTCTTC.

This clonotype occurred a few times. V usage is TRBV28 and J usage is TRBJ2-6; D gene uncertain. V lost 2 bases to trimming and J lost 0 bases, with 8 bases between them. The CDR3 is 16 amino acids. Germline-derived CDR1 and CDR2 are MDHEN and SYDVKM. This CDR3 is CASSLLVTSGANVLTF. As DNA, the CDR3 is TGTGCCAGCAGTTTACTGGTCACCTCTGGGGCCAACGTCCTGACTTTC.

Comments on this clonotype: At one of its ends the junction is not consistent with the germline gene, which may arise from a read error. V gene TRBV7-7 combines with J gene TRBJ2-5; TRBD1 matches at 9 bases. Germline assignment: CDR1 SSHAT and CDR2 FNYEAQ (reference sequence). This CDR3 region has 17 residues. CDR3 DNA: TGTGCTAGCAGCCCTAATTTGGGACAGGGAGGGTTGGAGACCCAGTACTTC. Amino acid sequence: CASSPNLGQGGLETQYF.

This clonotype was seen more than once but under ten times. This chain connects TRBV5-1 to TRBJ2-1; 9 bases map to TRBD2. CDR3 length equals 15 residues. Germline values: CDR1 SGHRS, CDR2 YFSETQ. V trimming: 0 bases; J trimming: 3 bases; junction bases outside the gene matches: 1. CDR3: CASSLELAGYNEQFF. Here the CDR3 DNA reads TGCGCCAGCAGCTTGGAACTAGCGGGCTACAATGAGCAGTTCTTC.

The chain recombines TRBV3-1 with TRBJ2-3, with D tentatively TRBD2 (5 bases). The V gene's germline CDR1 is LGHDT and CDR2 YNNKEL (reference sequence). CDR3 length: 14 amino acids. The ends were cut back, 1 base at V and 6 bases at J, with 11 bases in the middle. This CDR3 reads CASSQAGMGDTQYF. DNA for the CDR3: TGTGCCAGCAGCCAAGCGGGAATGGGCGATACGCAGTATTTT.

As DNA, the CDR3 is TGTGCCAGCAGTGGCCCTTTCCGGGGGACTGAAGCTTTCTTT. Translating it yields CASSGPFRGTEAFF. This sequence joins TRBV12-3 or TRBV12-4 and TRBJ1-1, with a tentative D call TRBD1 (5 bases). With 5 bases removed from V and 5 bases from J, the gap between germline ends came to 15 bases. This CDR3 has 14 residues.

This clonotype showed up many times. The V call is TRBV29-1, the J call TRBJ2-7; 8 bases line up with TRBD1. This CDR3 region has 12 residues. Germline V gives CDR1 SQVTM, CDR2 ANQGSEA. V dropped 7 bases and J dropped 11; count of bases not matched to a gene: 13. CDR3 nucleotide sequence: TGCAGCGCCACTCGGGCACAGGGGGATAAGTACTTC. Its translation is CSATRAQGDKYF.

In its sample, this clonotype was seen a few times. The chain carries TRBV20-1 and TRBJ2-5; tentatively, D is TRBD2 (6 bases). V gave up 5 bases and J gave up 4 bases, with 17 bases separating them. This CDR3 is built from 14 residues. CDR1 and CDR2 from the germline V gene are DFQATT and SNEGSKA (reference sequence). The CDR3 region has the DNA TGCAGTGCTGTAGAGAGGTCTAGCGTAGAGACCCAGTACTTC. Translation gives CSAVERSSVETQYF.

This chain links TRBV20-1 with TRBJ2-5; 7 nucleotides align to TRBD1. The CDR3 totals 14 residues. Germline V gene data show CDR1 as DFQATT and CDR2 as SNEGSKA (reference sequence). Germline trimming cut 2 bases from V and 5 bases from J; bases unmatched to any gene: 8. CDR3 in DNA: TGCAGTGCTAGACAGACAGGGTGGTATGAGACCCAGTACTTC. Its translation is CSARQTGWYETQYF.

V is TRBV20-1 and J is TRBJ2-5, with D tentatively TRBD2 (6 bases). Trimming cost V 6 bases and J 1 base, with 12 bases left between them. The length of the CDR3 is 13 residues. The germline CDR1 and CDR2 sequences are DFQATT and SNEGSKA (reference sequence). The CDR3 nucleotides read TGCAGTGCGCCTCTAGCGCCCCAAGAGACCCAGTACTTC. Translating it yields CSAPLAPQETQYF.

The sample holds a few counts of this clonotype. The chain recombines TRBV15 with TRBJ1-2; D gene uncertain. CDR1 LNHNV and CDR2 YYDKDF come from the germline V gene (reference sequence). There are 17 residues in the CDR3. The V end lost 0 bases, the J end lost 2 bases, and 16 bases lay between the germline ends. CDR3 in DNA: TGTGCCACCAGCAGAGATATTTTGGCAGTAGACAACTATGGCTACACCTTC. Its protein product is CATSRDILAVDNYGYTF.

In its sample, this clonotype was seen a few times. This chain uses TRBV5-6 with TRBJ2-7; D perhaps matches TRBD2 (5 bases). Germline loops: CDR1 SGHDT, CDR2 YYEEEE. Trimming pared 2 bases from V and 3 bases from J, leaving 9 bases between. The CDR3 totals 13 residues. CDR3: CASSFGLFYEQYF. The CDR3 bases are TGTGCCAGCAGCTTCGGACTCTTCTACGAGCAGTACTTC.

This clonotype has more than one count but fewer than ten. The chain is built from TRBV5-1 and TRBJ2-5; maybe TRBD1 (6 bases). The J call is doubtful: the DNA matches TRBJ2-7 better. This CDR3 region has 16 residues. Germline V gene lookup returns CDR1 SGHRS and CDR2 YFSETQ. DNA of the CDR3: TGCGCCAGCAGCTTGGAGATAGGACAGACCGCCTACGAGCAGTACTTC. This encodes CASSLEIGQTAYEQYF.

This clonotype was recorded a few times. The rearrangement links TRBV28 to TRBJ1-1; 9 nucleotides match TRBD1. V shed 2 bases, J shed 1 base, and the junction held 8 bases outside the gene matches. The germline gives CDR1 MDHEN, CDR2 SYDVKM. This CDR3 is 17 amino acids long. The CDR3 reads CASSLVYRGHQNTEAFF. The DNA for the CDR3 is TGTGCCAGCAGTTTAGTTTACAGGGGGCATCAGAACACTGAAGCTTTCTTT.